This T cell receptor beta chain was sequenced for a study of blood T cells in healthy people across ages. Study information: For every two T cells, template switching captured about one barcoded beta molecule. Study-wide points: The study found more naive CD4+ cells and higher diversity in long-lived than aged donors.

Primers used in a second PCR of about 6 to 12 cycles were a sample-barcoded 5' primer and a J-beta primer mix. TCRdb reprocessed the 5' RACE reads with MiXCR, giving one entry per CDR3 protein. The data show approximately 1.5 million distinct CDR3 sequences, roughly 32% seen once. Concerning this clonotype: The antigen is unknown.

This TCR was recovered from a woman in her 30s in good health. The specimen sequenced was blood.

The CDR3 DNA reads as TGTGCTAGTGGTGCGAGAGACAGGGATGGCTACACCTTC. Translating it yields CASGARDRDGYTF. The V gene is TRBV12-5, the J gene TRBJ1-2; 7 positions agree with TRBD1. The CDR3 runs to 13 residues. The V segment lost 5 bases and the J segment 6 bases; nucleotides outside the gene matches: 6. Germline V gives CDR1 LGHNT, CDR2 FRNRAP.